Listed below are T cell receptor beta chains from one sample, sequenced in a study of human T cells and chemical hapten exposure. MiXCR, applied by TCRdb to the RACE reads, yields one record per CDR3 protein. The repertoire holds under 200,000 distinct CDR3 sequences, with roughly 26% as singletons. The sequencing here drew on whole blood, taken in connection with sensitization to the hapten diphenylcyclopropenone (DPC). The receptors were sampled from a woman between 18 and 29 years old with alopecia areata. Some clones in this sample may be carry-over from other donors' samples. Both conserved end residues are part of each CDR3. The D gene is left open where the match is weak. The size field is filled for only some rows; it gives once, few, many or a size class.

clone size	J gene	V gene	D gene	CDR3 DNA	CDR3 protein
.	TRBJ2-1	TRBV5-6	.	TGTGCCAGCAGCCCGCGGGACAGACCCTACAATGAGCAGTTCTTC	CASSPRDRPYNEQFF
.	TRBJ2-2	TRBV7-2	.	TGTGCCAGCAGCACAGGCCTCACCGGGGAGCTGTTTTTT	CASSTGLTGELFF
.	TRBJ2-7	TRBV4-1	TRBD1	TGCGCCAGCAGCCAAGATGAGGGAGACAGGGGACCGTACTACGAGCAGTACTTC	CASSQDEGDRGPYYEQYF
.	TRBJ2-1	TRBV6-2/TRBV6-3	TRBD1	TGTGCCAGCCGGTCGACAGGGTACAATGAGCAGTTCTTC	CASRSTGYNEQFF
.	TRBJ2-1	TRBV29-1	.	TGCAGCGGCGGGACCCATGGAACCTACAATGAGCAGTTCTTC	CSGGTHGTYNEQFF
.	TRBJ2-2	TRBV12-3/TRBV12-4	TRBD1	TGTGCCAGCAGCCCCTTAGGGGGCGGCACCGGGGAGCTGTTTTTT	CASSPLGGGTGELFF
few	TRBJ2-5	TRBV4-1	.	TGCGCCAGCAGCCAAGTTGGCCCTTTGGGGGACCAGTACTTC	CASSQVGPLGDQYF
.	TRBJ2-1	TRBV7-2	.	TGTGCCAGCAGCTTAACCGTTGGGGTCGGAGAGCAGTTCTTC	CASSLTVGVGEQFF
.	TRBJ2-3	TRBV25-1	.	TGTGCCAGCAGGGGTAGCTCGCTCGATACGCAGTATTTT	CASRGSSLDTQYF
.	TRBJ1-2	TRBV18	.	TGTGCCAGCTCACCGCGGACAGACTCCTATGGCTACACCTTC	CASSPRTDSYGYTF
.	TRBJ2-3	TRBV5-4	TRBD1	TGTGCCAGCAGCTCGAACAGGGGTTCCGATACGCAGTATTTT	CASSSNRGSDTQYF
few	TRBJ1-2	TRBV4-3	.	TGCGCCAGCAGCCAAGATGGGCCGGGGACCTATGGCTACACCTTC	CASSQDGPGTYGYTF
.	TRBJ1-5	TRBV20-1	.	TGCAGTGCTCCGGGAGCTCAGGGTCAGCCCCAGCATTTT	CSAPGAQGQPQHF
.	TRBJ2-7	TRBV6-2/TRBV6-3	TRBD2	TGTGCCAGCGGGACTAGCGGTTCCTACGAGCAGTACTTC	CASGTSGSYEQYF
.	TRBJ2-7	TRBV10-3	.	TGTGCCATCAGTGCTCCGGACTACGAGCAGTACTTC	CAISAPDYEQYF
.	TRBJ1-1	TRBV20-1	TRBD1	TGCAGTGCTAGAGATGTAGGACAGGGGAACACTGAAGCTTTCTTT	CSARDVGQGNTEAFF
few	TRBJ2-5	TRBV20-1	TRBD2	TGCAGTGCTAGGGGAGCGGGACCCAAGACCCAGTACTTC	CSARGAGPKTQYF
.	TRBJ2-1	TRBV25-1	.	TGTGCCAGCAGTGAGGGCAGCAATGAGCAGTTCTTC	CASSEGSNEQFF
.	TRBJ2-1	TRBV4-3	.	TGCGCCAGCAGCCAACAAGGGGGCTACAATGAGCAGTTCTTC	CASSQQGGYNEQFF
.	TRBJ2-7	TRBV29-1	.	TGCAGCGTTGAGATTAGTGTGTCGAGCTCCTACGAGCAGTACTTC	CSVEISVSSSYEQYF
.	TRBJ2-7	TRBV4-1	.	TGCGCCAGCAGCTATACAGGGAGCGAGCAGTACTTC	CASSYTGSEQYF
few	TRBJ1-5	TRBV9	.	TGTGCCAGCAGCGTAGGGTCAGGAAGGCAGCCCCAGCATTTT	CASSVGSGRQPQHF
few	TRBJ1-1	TRBV27	.	TGTGCCAGCAGTGAAGTGGGCTTGGGGGCTGAAGCTTTCTTT	CASSEVGLGAEAFF
few	TRBJ2-5	TRBV12-5	.	TGTGCTAGTGGTCTTGGTAGGTGGGGGCCCTCGGAGACCCAGTACTTC	CASGLGRWGPSETQYF
few	TRBJ2-3	TRBV6-6	TRBD1	TGTGCCAGCAGGGGCCTCGGACAGGGGGCTGATACGCAGTATTTT	CASRGLGQGADTQYF
.	TRBJ2-2	TRBV27	.	TGTGCCAGCAGAGTCGACAGTCGGGTTAAAGCCGGGGAGCTGTTTTTT	CASRVDSRVKAGELFF
.	TRBJ1-6	TRBV9	TRBD1	TGTGCCAGCAGCGTAGGGGACAGGAATTCACCCCTCCACTTT	CASSVGDRNSPLHF
many	TRBJ2-3	TRBV9	.	TGTGCCAGCAGCGTAGTCCCGTCAGATACGCAGTATTTT	CASSVVPSDTQYF
.	TRBJ1-2	TRBV24-1	.	TGTGCCACCAGTGACAACACAGACTATGGCTACACCTTC	CATSDNTDYGYTF
.	TRBJ2-5	TRBV19	.	TGTGCCAGTAGCCGGTTCCAAGAGACCCAGTACTTC	CASSRFQETQYF
.	TRBJ2-5	TRBV5-4	.	TGTGCCAGCAGCCGCACAGGGGAGACCCAGTACTTC	CASSRTGETQYF
many	TRBJ2-5	TRBV20-1	.	TGCAGTGCAGGTGGGCGGCTATTGCAAGAGACCCAGTACTTC	CSAGGRLLQETQYF
few	TRBJ1-2	TRBV12-3/TRBV12-4	.	TGTGCCAGCAGACGGGGGAACTATGGCTACACCTTC	CASRRGNYGYTF
.	TRBJ2-3	TRBV5-1	.	TGCGCCAGCAGCGCTACGACTGCCCCCACAGATACGCAGTATTTT	CASSATTAPTDTQYF
few	TRBJ2-7	TRBV7-2	.	TGTGCCAGCAGCTTAGGGGACGCAGCAGCCTACGAGCAGTACTTC	CASSLGDAAAYEQYF